The 18 T cell receptor beta chains presented below share a single source sample, sequenced in a study of shared clonotypes between healthy human individuals. CD45RO-negative CD8 cells positively selected for CCR7 made up the naive population, which excluded terminally differentiated effector memory CD45RA+ cells. Clones were sequenced by immunoSEQ multiplex PCR, and TCRdb holds only the in-frame ones, with some missing. The data show about 2 million clones, approximately 95% seen once. Sequenced input: naive CD8+ T cells sorted from blood. Receptors were obtained from a young man in good health.

With regard to this clone: Other DNA sequences within the sample encode an identical CDR3. The chain links TRBV7-8 to TRBJ1-2; TRBD1 might be the D (6 bases). Trimming pared 3 bases from V and 2 bases from J, leaving 10 bases between. CDR3 size: 14 residues. The germline V gene has CDR1 SGHVS and CDR2 FQNEAQ. The CDR3 sequence: CASSLGGGNYGYTF. In DNA, the CDR3 is TGTGCCAGCAGCTTGGGTGGGGGCAACTATGGCTACACCTTC.

The V gene is TRBV7-9, the J gene TRBJ2-7; 7 nucleotides match TRBD2. CDR3 length: 14 residues. V shed 3 bases and J 0 bases; nucleotides not matched to a gene: 2. The germline V gene has CDR1 SEHNR and CDR2 FQNEAQ (reference sequence). The CDR3: CASSFGTNSYEQYF. CDR3 sequence (DNA): TGTGCCAGCAGCTTCGGGACTAACTCCTACGAGCAGTACTTC.

This chain uses TRBV25-1 with TRBJ1-4; no reliable D call. Germline V gene data show CDR1 as MGHDK and CDR2 as SYGVNS. CDR3 length: 17 amino acids. Trimming cost V 0 bases and J 0 bases, with 11 bases left between them. The CDR3 reads CASSEYTRFSTNEKLFF. The CDR3 DNA sequence: TGTGCCAGCAGTGAATATACACGGTTCTCAACTAATGAAAAACTGTTTTTT.

The chain carries TRBV25-1 and TRBJ2-5; D is possibly TRBD2 (6 bases). This CDR3 contains 15 residues. Germline CDR1 reads MGHDK; CDR2 reads SYGVNS. Trimming took 5 bases from V and 5 from J, leaving 18 bases between them. The CDR3 DNA reads as TGTGCCAGCAGTCCGAACGGGACTCTCCCCGAGACCCAGTACTTC. It codes for CASSPNGTLPETQYF.

The genes are TRBV29-1 and TRBJ2-5, with TRBD2 matching over 9 bases. CDR3 length: 15 amino acids. Trimming at V came to 5 bases and at J to 6 bases, leaving 13 bases not matched to a gene. Germline lookup yields CDR1 SQVTM and CDR2 ANQGSEA. DNA of the CDR3: TGCAGCGTTTTGGAGCCTGGCGGGAGGGGAAAGACCCAGTACTTC. Translation: CSVLEPGGRGKTQYF.

On this clone itself: The same CDR3 can be traced to other DNA sequences in this sample. This chain links TRBV27 with TRBJ1-5; possibly TRBD1 for D (5 bases). V shed 7 bases and J shed 2 bases, with 12 bases lying between them. CDR3 length: 14 amino acids. CDR1 and CDR2 from the germline V gene are MNHEY and SMNVEV (reference sequence). This chain's CDR3 is CASTPGGGNQPQHF. The CDR3 DNA follows: TGTGCCAGCACTCCGGGGGGGGGCAATCAGCCCCAGCATTTT.

The chain employs TRBV7-9 and TRBJ2-7; possible D gene TRBD1, 5 bases. This CDR3 has 12 amino acids. From germline, CDR1 is SEHNR and CDR2 FQNEAQ (reference sequence). V was clipped by 4 bases and J by 11 bases, with 15 bases between them. CDR3 bases: TGTGCCAGCAGCTCCGTTGGACACTCCAAGTACTTC. Its translation is CASSSVGHSKYF.

The chain links TRBV7-9 to TRBJ2-1; the match to TRBD2 covers 15 bases. The CDR3 totals 18 residues. V lost 5 bases to trimming and J lost 0 bases; unmatched junction nucleotides: 5. Per germline, CDR1 SEHNR and CDR2 FQNEAQ (reference sequence). CDR3 in DNA: TGTGCCAGCAGCATAGGACTAGCGGGAGGGCCCTCCTACAATGAGCAGTTCTTC. Translation gives CASSIGLAGGPSYNEQFF. The whole variable domain, remainder taken from reference TRBV7-9 and TRBJ2-1, is DTGVSQNPRHKITKRGQNVTFRCDPISEHNRLYWYRQTLGQGPEFLTYFQNEAQLEKSRLLSDRFSAERPKGSFSTLEIQRTEQGDSAMYLCASSIGLAGGPSYNEQFFGPGTRLTVL.

The chain is built from TRBV5-6 and TRBJ1-1; D unresolved. This CDR3 is 14 amino acids long. Trimming removed 2 bases from V and 4 bases from J, with 12 bases in between. CDR1 and CDR2 from the germline V gene are SGHDT and YYEEEE. The CDR3 here is CASSFSGVSTEAFF. The CDR3, as DNA: TGTGCCAGCAGCTTCAGTGGGGTGAGCACTGAAGCTTTCTTT.

The chain is built from TRBV5-6 and TRBJ2-7; D remains unclear. CDR1 and CDR2 from the germline V gene are SGHDT and YYEEEE. This CDR3 has 13 residues. V shed 2 bases and J shed 2 bases, with 8 bases lying between them. The CDR3 is CASSFQETYEQYF. CDR3 nucleotides: TGTGCCAGCAGCTTTCAAGAGACCTACGAGCAGTACTTC.

This clone was seen more than once but under ten times. V is TRBV27 and J is TRBJ2-7; D ambiguous. The V gene's germline CDR1 is MNHEY and CDR2 SMNVEV (reference sequence). The ends were cut back, 2 bases at V and 0 bases at J, with 8 bases in the middle. The length of the CDR3 is 14 residues. In nucleotides, the CDR3 is TGTGCCAGCAGTTTAGCGGACGGCTCCTACGAGCAGTACTTC. Its protein is CASSLADGSYEQYF.

This clone was observed a single time. This chain joins TRBV7-3 and TRBJ1-2, with D possibly matching TRBD1 (5 bases). The V end was cut by 4 bases, the J end by 4 bases, with 19 bases between. In germline, CDR1 is SGHTA, CDR2 FQGTGA. This CDR3 is built from 16 residues. This CDR3 is CASSSPAGALLYGYTF. The CDR3, as DNA: TGTGCCAGCAGCTCCCCCGCCGGGGCGCTCCTCTATGGCTACACCTTC.

V is TRBV27 and J is TRBJ2-7; D remains ambiguous. Germline assignment: CDR1 MNHEY and CDR2 SMNVEV (reference sequence). This CDR3 region has 17 residues. V was pared by 5 bases and J by 0 bases, with 20 bases between. DNA of the CDR3: TGTGCCAGCAGTAACAACCGGGCCTCACCCGCCTCCTACGAGCAGTACTTC. Translating it yields CASSNNRASPASYEQYF.

This clone was found a few times. Written as DNA, the CDR3 is TGTGCCACCAGCAGGGTGTTACCTGAAGAGACCCAGTACTTC. It encodes CATSRVLPEETQYF. The chain uses TRBV15 and TRBJ2-5; D call uncertain. Germline CDR1 is LNHNV and CDR2 is YYDKDF (reference sequence). The CDR3 spans 14 residues. V shed 3 bases and J shed 3 bases, with 11 bases lying between them.

The rearrangement joins TRBV7-9 to TRBJ2-2, with TRBD2 matching 8 bases. Trimming at V came to 2 bases and at J to 6 bases, leaving 11 bases not matched to a gene. The CDR3 has 17 residues. Germline V gene data show CDR1 as SEHNR and CDR2 as FQNEAQ (reference sequence). CDR3 residues: CASSLFERESHAGELFF. The CDR3, as DNA: TGTGCCAGCAGCTTATTCGAGCGGGAGTCCCATGCCGGGGAGCTGTTTTTT.

For this clone: Given a much more abundant clone one base away, this may be a read error. In the same sample, other DNA sequences code for this CDR3. The chain has TRBV11-2 and TRBJ1-1; D unresolved. The germline V and J ends were trimmed by 1 base and 5 bases, with 5 bases remaining between them. CDR1 SGHAT and CDR2 FQNNGV come from the germline V gene. The CDR3 totals 12 residues. In DNA form, the CDR3 reads TGTGCCAGCAGCTTAGTGGGGACTGAAGCTTTCTTT. Its protein product is CASSLVGTEAFF.

A word on this clone: The sample holds other DNA sequences that translate to the same CDR3. J is TRBJ2-7 and V is TRBV5-1; D gene unclear. The CDR3 sequence is 14 residues long. CDR1 and CDR2 (germline): SGHRS, YFSETQ. V lost 0 bases, J lost 2 bases, and 9 bases lay in between. The CDR3 nucleotides read TGCGCCAGCAGCTTGGACGGCTCACCCTACGAGCAGTACTTC. This encodes CASSLDGSPYEQYF.

The rearrangement joins TRBV30 to TRBJ2-3, with no clear D. CDR3 size: 14 residues. The V gene lost 1 base and the J gene lost 4 bases, with 12 bases spanning the gap. Germline V gene data show CDR1 as GTSNPN and CDR2 as SVGIG (reference sequence). The CDR3 nucleotides are TGTGCCTGGAGTGAGAAGTTTGGTGCAGATACGCAGTATTTT. It specifies CAWSEKFGADTQYF.